In this sample, the clone carrying this TCR beta chain turned up once. The antigen is undetermined. The record originates from a study of immune cell composition in non-small cell lung cancer. Study overall: Tumours were mainly lung adenocarcinoma or squamous cell carcinoma. Study-wide findings and caveats: Squamous carcinomas (approximately 75%) more often had tumour-associated clones >0.5% than adenocarcinomas (roughly 33%).

Profiling relied on immunoSEQ multiplex PCR, and the TCRdb table lists in-frame clones only, not all of them. The data show some 4,500 clones, roughly 70% seen once. The CDR3 covers 16 residues. Trimming removed 4 bases from V and 2 bases from J; junction bases left unmatched: 10. CDR1 LNHDA and CDR2 SQIVND come from the germline V gene (reference sequence). The normal lung sample lay at least 3 cm, and maximally far, from the tumour. Material for sequencing was non-adjacent lung tissue. This TCR came from a human donor with non-small cell lung cancer. The V call is TRBV19, the J call TRBJ1-2; TRBD1 aligns across 7 bases. CDR3 DNA: TGTGCCAGTAGTAGGGGGTCGGGACAGCAAAACTATGGCTACACCTTC. Translated: CASSRGSGQQNYGYTF.